The sequence of this T cell receptor (beta chain) was determined in a study of molecular identifiers for immune sequencing clone quantification. Notes on the study in general: Effector cells kept over 99% of their molecules in clones above 20 RNA copies, while naive cells kept under 1% there. Reportedly, one cell's Jurkat TCR RNA was detected within 1,200,000 naive CD8 cells.

As concerns this clonotype: The antigen remains undetermined. A read error is likely, as this CDR3 ends without the conserved phenylalanine or tryptophan.

TCRdb fed the PCR reads into MiXCR, producing one record per CDR3 protein. The table has a few hundred thousand distinct CDR3 sequences, roughly a quarter seen once; the top ten hold about 0.71%. The CDR3 is 13 residues long. V lost 7 bases and J lost 2; bases outside the gene matches: 2. Per the germline V gene, CDR1 is MNHEY and CDR2 is SVGEGT. Sequenced sample: naive CD8+ T cells from blood, with Jurkat cell RNA spiked in. Subset denoted: FACS-sorted CD8+CD4-CCR7+CD45RA+ naive T cells. This receptor was identified in a human donor in good health. Some libraries in this study had Jurkat cell RNA spiked in. The chain employs TRBV6-2 or TRBV6-3 and TRBJ2-5; TRBD1 aligns across 9 bases. CDR3 sequence reads: CASTGQGQETQYS. In DNA form, the CDR3 reads TGTGCCAGCACCGGACAGGGGCAAGAGACCCAGTACTCC.